Shown below are 27 T cell receptor beta chains from a single sample sequenced in a study of blood T cell repertoires in COVID-19. Measured with immunoSEQ multiplex PCR; TCRdb has only the in-frame clones, and not every one. The sample records 220,000 or so clones, 85% to 90% being singletons. Sequencing was carried out using PBMCs or T cells enriched from blood (not recorded which). Source of these receptors: a young woman in a cohort exposed to, infected with or recovered from COVID-19 (not recorded which).

This chain uses TRBV19 with TRBJ2-6; 7 bases map to TRBD1. After removal of 7 bases from V and 4 bases from J, the junction contained 7 bases not matched to a gene. The CDR3 contains 15 residues. Germline V CDR1 and CDR2: LNHDA, SQIVND (reference sequence). The CDR3, as DNA: TGTGCCAGTACCATGACAGGGTCCGGGGCCAACGTCCTGACTTTC. It yields the protein CASTMTGSGANVLTF.

The V call is TRBV5-1, the J call TRBJ2-1; TRBD2 matches 8 bases. Germline trimming cut 4 bases from V and 7 bases from J; bases unmatched to any gene: 7. Germline lookup yields CDR1 SGHRS and CDR2 YFSETQ. There are 14 residues in the CDR3. CDR3 nucleotides: TGCGCCAGCAGCCCCGGACTAGCTGGGAATGAGCAGTTCTTC. The encoded protein is CASSPGLAGNEQFF.

The CDR3 coding sequence is TGTGCCTGGGCCCGTCCCGGCGGGACGAGGAGAGGGAATGAGCAGTTCTTC. Encoded protein: CAWARPGGTRRGNEQFF. This rearrangement joins TRBV30 to TRBJ2-1, with D possibly being TRBD2 (6 bases). CDR1 GTSNPN and CDR2 SVGIG come from the germline V gene (reference sequence). V dropped 5 bases and J dropped 7 bases, with 27 bases sitting between them. The CDR3 contains 17 residues.

This rearrangement joins TRBV6-6 to TRBJ1-5, with D maybe TRBD1 (6 bases). Trimming removed 7 bases from V and 6 bases from J, with 13 bases in between. The CDR3 consists of 13 residues. CDR1 and CDR2 from the germline V gene are MNHNY and SVGAGI (reference sequence). CDR3 residues: CASTVDRSQPQHF. CDR3 bases: TGTGCCAGCACCGTCGACAGGAGTCAGCCCCAGCATTTT.

The gene calls are TRBV11-2 and TRBJ2-3; 11 bases agree with TRBD1. V was clipped by 1 base and J by 4 bases; unmatched bases: 1. This CDR3 has 15 amino acids. Germline CDR1 SGHAT, CDR2 FQNNGV. The CDR3 DNA follows: TGTGCCAGCAGCTTAGGGACAGGGGGCCCAGATACGCAGTATTTT. Residues: CASSLGTGGPDTQYF.

This sequence joins TRBV27 and TRBJ2-7, with D tentatively TRBD1 (6 bases). The germline CDR1 and CDR2 sequences are MNHEY and SMNVEV (reference sequence). CDR3 length: 14 residues. V lost 5 bases and J lost 3, with 14 bases in between. The CDR3 loop reads CASSTTGWLYEQYF. The CDR3 bases are TGTGCCAGCAGTACGACAGGATGGCTCTACGAGCAGTACTTC.

In this sample, this clone turned up once. The chain is built from TRBV11-2 and TRBJ1-3; D is uncertain. In germline, CDR1 is SGHAT, CDR2 FQNNGV. Trimming removed 5 bases from V and 4 bases from J, with 6 bases in between. CDR3 length: 12 residues. This CDR3 is CASSPEGNTIYF. CDR3 coding DNA: TGTGCCAGCAGCCCCGAGGGAAACACCATATATTTT.

The CDR3: CASSQGQRANEKLFF. CDR3 DNA sequence: TGCGCCAGCAGCCAAGGTCAGAGGGCTAATGAAAAACTGTTTTTT. This rearrangement joins TRBV4-1 to TRBJ1-4; no clear D. Trimming shortened V by 1 base and J by 3 bases, and 9 bases separated the two germline ends. This CDR3 comprises 15 residues. Germline loops: CDR1 MGHRA, CDR2 YSYEKL.

The CDR3 sequence is CASSPTANYGYTF. DNA of the CDR3: TGCGCCAGCAGCCCCACGGCTAACTATGGCTACACCTTC. The V call is TRBV5-1, the J call TRBJ1-2; D is unresolved. This CDR3 contains 13 residues. From germline, CDR1 is SGHRS and CDR2 YFSETQ. Deletions cut 4 bases from V and 0 bases from J, with 7 bases between. Drawing the rest from reference TRBV5-1 and TRBJ1-2, the complete variable domain is KAGVTQTPRYLIKTRGQQVTLSCSPISGHRSVSWYQQTPGQGLQFLFEYFSETQRNKGNFPGRFSGRQFSNSRSEMNVSTLELGDSALYLCASSPTANYGYTFGSGTRLTVV.

The chain couples TRBV19 to TRBJ1-4, with 7 positions matching TRBD1. The CDR3 is 16 residues long. Germline assignment: CDR1 LNHDA and CDR2 SQIVND (reference sequence). J gave up 8 bases and V 0 bases, and 9 bases lay outside the gene matches. Here the CDR3 DNA reads TGTGCCAGTAGTATAGACGGGGATTCGACAGGGGAAAAACTGTTTTTT. It translates to CASSIDGDSTGEKLFF.

V usage is TRBV12-3 or TRBV12-4 and J usage is TRBJ1-1; D remains ambiguous. The CDR3 has 11 amino acids. V was shortened by 7 bases and J by 6 bases, with 9 bases between the two germline ends. CDR3 loop: CASTDGAEAFF. CDR3 bases: TGTGCCAGCACAGACGGGGCTGAAGCTTTCTTT.

The chain couples TRBV19 to TRBJ2-7; D perhaps matches TRBD2 (5 bases). Germline-derived CDR1 and CDR2 are LNHDA and SQIVND (reference sequence). Trimming shortened V by 3 bases and J by 7 bases, and 16 bases separated the two germline ends. The CDR3 covers 14 residues. DNA of the CDR3: TGTGCCAGTAGTATCGGGGTGTTCGTAGAGGAGCAGTACTTC. Amino acid sequence: CASSIGVFVEEQYF.

This sequence joins TRBV6-6 and TRBJ2-6; the D gene is possibly TRBD2 (5 bases). This CDR3 has 16 amino acids. The V end was cut by 0 bases, the J end by 3 bases, with 9 bases between. Germline V gives CDR1 MNHNY, CDR2 SVGAGI (reference sequence). The CDR3 loop is CASSYSTSIGANVLTF. The CDR3 DNA sequence: TGTGCCAGCAGTTACTCTACTAGTATTGGGGCCAACGTCCTGACTTTC.

This chain joins TRBV29-1 and TRBJ2-3; TRBD2 might be the D (7 bases). This CDR3 comprises 13 residues. The V gene's germline CDR1 is SQVTM and CDR2 ANQGSEA. V shed 8 bases and J shed 3 bases, with 15 bases lying between them. The CDR3 DNA reads TGCAGCTTGGGCCGGGGGGCAACAGATACGCAGTATTTT. Translation: CSLGRGATDTQYF.

This chain uses TRBV2 with TRBJ2-1; 7 positions agree with TRBD2. The ends lost 4 bases at V and 1 base at J; junction bases unmatched: 1. Germline V gene data show CDR1 as SNHLY and CDR2 as FYNNEI. This CDR3 is 14 amino acids long. CDR3 amino acids: CASSGGGSYNEQFF. The CDR3 region has the DNA TGTGCCAGCAGTGGGGGGGGGTCCTACAATGAGCAGTTCTTC.

This clone appeared a single time. The chain uses TRBV21-1 and TRBJ1-1. TRBV21-1 is labeled a pseudogene. There are 16 residues in the CDR3. Here the CDR3 reads CASNDPSKPPNTEAFF. The CDR3 coding sequence is TGTGCCAGCAACGATCCCTCTAAACCACCGAACACTGAAGCTTTCTTT.

The chain is built from TRBV18 and TRBJ2-7; 7 nucleotides line up with TRBD2. This CDR3 has 11 amino acids. The V segment lost 6 bases and the J segment 5 bases; nucleotides outside the gene matches: 1. The germline V gene encodes CDR1 KGHSH and CDR2 LQKENI. The CDR3 DNA follows: TGTGCCAGCTCTGCGGGGGACGAGCAGTACTTC. Protein sequence: CASSAGDEQYF.

The rearrangement joins TRBV27 to TRBJ2-3, with D hard to call. This CDR3 has 14 residues. Germline V lookup: CDR1 MNHEY, CDR2 SMNVEV (reference sequence). V lost 4 bases and J lost 4, with 12 bases in between. CDR3 residues: CASSSSPVADTQYF. The CDR3, as DNA: TGTGCCAGCAGTTCCTCCCCGGTTGCAGATACGCAGTATTTT.

The V and J genes are TRBV11-2 and TRBJ1-3; no definite D call. The CDR3 runs to 16 residues. V lost 0 bases to trimming and J lost 0 bases, with 9 bases between them. CDR1 and CDR2 from the germline V gene are SGHAT and FQNNGV. The CDR3 sequence: CASSLDPVISGNTIYF. The CDR3 nucleotides read TGTGCCAGCAGCTTAGATCCAGTAATCTCTGGAAACACCATATATTTT.

The CDR3 nucleotides are TGTGCCAGCAGTCTTGACACAGGATCTGAAGCTTTCTTT. Translation: CASSLDTGSEAFF. J is TRBJ1-1 and V is TRBV27; possibly TRBD1 for D (5 bases). Deletions cut 5 bases from V and 6 bases from J, with 13 bases between. The CDR3 spans 13 residues. Germline CDR1 MNHEY, CDR2 SMNVEV (reference sequence).

This chain uses TRBV7-9 with TRBJ1-4, with TRBD1 matching over 11 bases. Germline-derived CDR1 and CDR2 are SEHNR and FQNEAQ (reference sequence). The CDR3 has 16 amino acids. The trim removed 5 bases at V and 8 bases at J, leaving 10 bases unmatched. The CDR3 DNA follows: TGTGCCAGCAGCCAAAAGGGACAGGGGGGTAAGGAAAAACTGTTTTTT. It specifies CASSQKGQGGKEKLFF.

This clone was observed once. This chain links TRBV10-2 with TRBJ2-5, with TRBD2 matching 14 bases. CDR1 is WSHSY and CDR2 is SAAADI in the germline V gene. J lost 5 bases, V lost 8 bases, and 1 base had no gene match. There are 13 residues in the CDR3. This CDR3 reads CASGLAGGETQYF. The CDR3 DNA reads as TGCGCCAGCGGACTAGCGGGAGGTGAGACCCAGTACTTC.

CDR3 bases: TGTGCCAGCAGCTTAACTCAGAATTCACCCCTCCACTTT. It codes for CASSLTQNSPLHF. The chain combines TRBV7-3 with TRBJ1-6, with D hard to call. Germline lookup yields CDR1 SGHTA and CDR2 FQGTGA. V lost 0 bases to trimming and J lost 7 bases, with 4 bases between them. This CDR3 contains 13 residues.

The chain links TRBV4-2 to TRBJ2-2; 8 bases align to TRBD2. After removal of 0 bases from V and 7 bases from J, the junction contained 7 bases not matched to a gene. Germline V gene data show CDR1 as LGHNA and CDR2 as YNFKEQ. The CDR3 consists of 16 residues. The CDR3: CASSQEGTSGGGELFF. CDR3 sequence (DNA): TGTGCCAGCAGCCAAGAGGGAACTAGCGGTGGCGGGGAGCTGTTTTTT.

This chain links TRBV6-5 with TRBJ1-1; D gene ambiguous. This CDR3 spans 14 amino acids. V dropped 4 bases and J dropped 1 base, with 10 bases sitting between them. Germline CDR1 is MNHEY and CDR2 is SVGAGI. DNA of the CDR3: TGTGCCAGCAGTTTTTTAGATGCGAACACTGAAGCTTTCTTT. Translating gives CASSFLDANTEAFF.

The genes are TRBV2 and TRBJ2-2; 16 bases line up with TRBD2. This CDR3 has 16 amino acids. V shed 8 bases, J shed 6 bases, and the junction held 6 bases outside the gene matches. The germline V gene encodes CDR1 SNHLY and CDR2 FYNNEI. CDR3 DNA: TGTGCCAGCCGCGAGGGGACTAGCGGGAGGGCCGGGGAGCTGTTTTTT. Amino acids: CASREGTSGRAGELFF.

This clone has a single count. The chain links TRBV5-1 to TRBJ1-2; 7 bases are shared with TRBD1. V dropped 4 bases and J dropped 8; count of bases not matched to a gene: 5. Germline CDR1 SGHRS, CDR2 YFSETQ. The CDR3 contains 12 residues. CDR3 protein: CASSPDRVGYTF. CDR3 coding DNA: TGCGCCAGCAGCCCTGACAGGGTCGGCTACACCTTC.